One and the same sample provided the 21 T cell receptor beta chains below, sequenced in a study of T cell clonality in common variable immunodeficiency. Their recognized antigens are unknown. Some clones are missing from TCRdb's copy, which holds only in-frame ones; the method was immunoSEQ multiplex PCR. Observed in the sample are 40,000 to 50,000 clones, none of them singletons. Study-level results: In common variable immunodeficiency, TCR beta chains reportedly carried fewer deletions and N-nucleotide insertions.

What was sequenced was peripheral blood mononuclear cells. These receptor sequences come from a human donor with common variable immunodeficiency.

This clone was picked up many times. Read data end 3 residues before the CDR3 end; the end is taken from the germline J gene. The chain employs TRBV20-1 and TRBJ2-1; 9 bases line up with TRBD2. Germline V gene data show CDR1 as DFQATT and CDR2 as SNEGSKA (reference sequence). This CDR3 is built from 17 residues. The junction had 8 bases not matched to a gene; V was cut back by 0 bases and J by 2 bases. The CDR3 is CSARDLGVAGAYNEQFF. CDR3 DNA (partial): TGCAGTGCTAGAGATCTCGGTGTAGCGGGAGCCTACAATGAG.

Ten or more counts support this clone. The CDR3 is cut off 3 residues early in the read; its end comes from the germline J gene. This chain uses TRBV10-3 with TRBJ2-7, with 10 positions matching TRBD1. Per germline, CDR1 ENHRY and CDR2 SYGVKD. V lost 5 bases to trimming and J lost 5 bases; unmatched junction nucleotides: 6. The CDR3 has 14 amino acids. This chain's CDR3 is CAISSRDRGHEQYF. Incomplete CDR3 DNA: TGTGCCATCAGTTCCCGGGACAGGGGACACGAG.

This clone was seen many times. The read gets to within 3 residues of the CDR3 end, and the germline J gene fills in the rest. The chain links TRBV5-1 to TRBJ2-3; D may be TRBD2 (6 bases). V was shortened by 5 bases and J by 0 bases, with 13 bases between the two germline ends. Germline V gives CDR1 SGHRS, CDR2 YFSETQ. The CDR3 covers 15 residues. The CDR3 is CASSPEGTSTDTQYF. CDR3 DNA (partial): TGCGCCAGCAGTCCGGAGGGGACTAGCACAGATACG.

On this clone itself: The read stops 3 residues short of the end of the CDR3; the missing end is completed from the germline J gene. The chain combines TRBV7-8 with TRBJ2-3, with TRBD2 matching 7 bases. Germline values: CDR1 SGHVS, CDR2 FQNEAQ. The CDR3 loop spans 16 amino acids. Trimming cost V 3 bases and J 0 bases; bases outside gene matches: 6. The CDR3 reads CASSFPGAGSTDTQYF. The covered CDR3 bases are TGTGCCAGCAGCTTTCCAGGAGCGGGAAGCACAGATACG.

This clone was recorded many times. The missing CDR3 end, 3 residues past where the read stops, is filled in from the germline J gene. This chain links TRBV20-1 with TRBJ1-6, with TRBD1 matching over 7 bases. From germline, CDR1 is DFQATT and CDR2 SNEGSKA (reference sequence). CDR3 size: 15 residues. V lost 3 bases, J lost 10 bases, and 12 bases stayed unmatched. The CDR3 loop is CSASRLGGDGSPLHF. The sequenced CDR3 bases are TGCAGTGCTAGCCGATTAGGGGGCGACGGGTCACCC.

This clone occurred many times. The read stops 3 residues short of the end of the CDR3; the missing end is completed from the germline J gene. The rearrangement uses TRBV18 and TRBJ2-6, with D uncertain. Germline V gene data show CDR1 as KGHSH and CDR2 as LQKENI. Trimming left V 2 bases short and J 4 bases short, with 9 bases between. This CDR3 is 15 amino acids long. Partial CDR3 DNA: TGTGCCAGCTCACCAAGTCAGAACGGGGCCAACGTC. Its translation is CASSPSQNGANV. The whole CDR3 region reads CASSPSQNGANVLTF.

This clone was seen many times. The CDR3 end is not reached by the read, which stops 3 residues before it; the germline J gene fills it in. The rearrangement joins TRBV5-1 to TRBJ2-7; 9 bases map to TRBD1. The length of the CDR3 is 15 residues. From germline, CDR1 is SGHRS and CDR2 YFSETQ. V shed 2 bases and J 2 bases; nucleotides not matched to a gene: 5. The CDR3 is CASSLAGTGTYEQYF. The sequenced CDR3 bases are TGCGCCAGCAGCTTAGCCGGGACAGGGACCTACGAG. The full variable domain, with the rest looked up from reference TRBV5-1 and TRBJ2-7, is KAGVTQTPRYLIKTRGQQVTLSCSPISGHRSVSWYQQTPGQGLQFLFEYFSETQRNKGNFPGRFSGRQFSNSRSEMNVSTLELGDSALYLCASSLAGTGTYEQYFGPGTRLTVT.

This clone was seen many times. The read stops 3 residues short of the end of the CDR3; the missing end is completed from the germline J gene. The chain links TRBV30 to TRBJ2-1; D possibly corresponds to TRBD1 (6 bases). The CDR3 is made up of 17 amino acids. Deletions cut 0 bases from V and 5 bases from J, with 20 bases between. The germline V gene has CDR1 GTSNPN and CDR2 SVGIG (reference sequence). The part of the CDR3 DNA that was read is TGTGCCTGGAGTGTAGGAGTTAGAACAGGGATCCACAATGAG. Amino acids: CAWSVGVRTGIHNE. Given in full, the CDR3 is CAWSVGVRTGIHNEQFF.

This clone has more than one count but fewer than ten. Read data end 3 residues before the CDR3 end; the end is taken from the germline J gene. V and J are TRBV19 and TRBJ1-2; possibly TRBD1 for D (5 bases). Germline assignment: CDR1 LNHDA and CDR2 SQIVND (reference sequence). The V end was cut by 7 bases, the J end by 0 bases, with 9 bases between. This CDR3 is built from 13 residues. CDR3 residues: CASKSGTNYGYTF. The sequenced part of the CDR3 DNA is TGTGCCAGTAAATCAGGGACTAACTATGGC.

Ten or more counts support this clone. The read gets to within 3 residues of the CDR3 end, and the germline J gene fills in the rest. This chain joins TRBV9 and TRBJ2-3; 9 bases align to TRBD2. This CDR3 has 15 amino acids. Looked up from germline, CDR1 is SGDLS and CDR2 is YYNGEE. The J segment lost 4 bases and the V segment lost 4 bases, leaving 7 bases of the junction unmatched. CDR3 DNA (partial): TGTGCCAGCAGCTCGGCCGGACTAGCGTCAGATACG. Translation: CASSSAGLASDT. The entire CDR3 is CASSSAGLASDTQYF.

This clone was picked up a small number of times. With the read ending 3 residues before the CDR3 end, the germline J gene is used to fill in that end. The gene calls are TRBV5-1 and TRBJ1-1, with TRBD1 as a possible D gene (6 bases). Deletions cut 4 bases from V and 1 base from J, with 14 bases between. The CDR3 has 15 residues. The germline gives CDR1 SGHRS, CDR2 YFSETQ. CDR3 residues: CASSLTDRQNTEAFF. The sequenced CDR3 bases are TGCGCCAGCAGCCTTACGGACAGACAGAACACTGAA.

In regard to this clone: The DNA ends 3 residues before the CDR3 does, and the rest of the CDR3 is filled in from the germline J gene. V and J are TRBV2 and TRBJ2-3; 15 bases map to TRBD2. The germline V gene encodes CDR1 SNHLY and CDR2 FYNNEI. The CDR3 has 18 residues. The junction had 11 bases not matched to a gene; V was cut back by 6 bases and J by 4 bases. CDR3 DNA, as far as it was read: TGTGCCAGCAGGCCACCGGGACTAGCGGGGGGTGGGCCAGATACG. Its translation: CASRPPGLAGGGPDT. The whole CDR3 region reads CASRPPGLAGGGPDTQYF. The complete variable domain, with remaining parts taken from reference TRBV2 and TRBJ2-3, reads EPEVTQTPSHQVTQMGQEVILRCVPISNHLYFYWYRQILGQKVEFLVSFYNNEISEKSEIFDDQFSVERPDGSNFTLKIRSTKLEDSAMYFCASRPPGLAGGGPDTQYFGPGTRLTVL.

Remarks on this clone: The read ends 3 residues before the CDR3 terminus; that terminus is restored from the germline J gene. The chain carries TRBV18 and TRBJ2-5; 11 nucleotides agree with TRBD1. The V and J ends lost 2 bases and 4 bases, in that order; junction bases with no gene match: 12. The CDR3 is 18 residues long. Germline CDR1 reads KGHSH; CDR2 reads LQKENI. The CDR3 here is CASSPRITGQGAGETQYF. The CDR3 bases that were read are TGTGCCAGCTCACCAAGGATAACAGGACAGGGGGCCGGAGAGACC.

This clone was counted at least ten times. The read terminates 3 residues before the CDR3 end, so the remaining end is supplied by the germline J gene. The chain uses TRBV7-2 and TRBJ1-5; the D is unclear. Trimming left V 5 bases short and J 7 bases short, with 12 bases between. The CDR3 runs 13 residues. CDR1 SGHTA and CDR2 FQGNSA come from the germline V gene. The CDR3 reads CASSASLVQPQHF. The covered CDR3 bases are TGTGCCAGCAGCGCGTCGCTAGTGCAGCCC.

In the case of this clone: The read ends 3 residues before the CDR3 terminus; that terminus is restored from the germline J gene. The chain couples TRBV19 to TRBJ2-5, with D perhaps TRBD1 or TRBD2 (5 bases each). The CDR3 extends over 16 amino acids. Germline lookup yields CDR1 LNHDA and CDR2 SQIVND (reference sequence). V was trimmed by 7 bases and J by 0 bases, leaving 18 bases between them. The covered CDR3 bases are TGTGCCAGTAACCATCGAGGGGCAGGGAACCAAGAGACC. Translating it yields CASNHRGAGNQET. The complete CDR3 reads CASNHRGAGNQETQYF. Using reference TRBV19 and TRBJ2-5 for the parts outside the CDR3, the full variable domain is DGGITQSPKYLFRKEGQNVTLSCEQNLNHDAMYWYRQDPGQGLRLIYYSQIVNDFQKGDIAEGYSVSREKKESFPLTVTSAQKNPTAFYLCASNHRGAGNQETQYFGPGTRLLVL.

Only a few counts were recorded for this clone. With the read ending 3 residues before the CDR3 end, the germline J gene is used to fill in that end. The chain links TRBV19 to TRBJ1-2; 7 bases match TRBD1. Germline trimming cut 9 bases from V and 3 bases from J; bases unmatched to any gene: 13. There are 15 residues in the CDR3. Germline CDR1 and CDR2: LNHDA and SQIVND (reference sequence). The CDR3 bases that were read are TGTGCCAGCCTTAGGGGGCCCTCTACGGACTATGGC. Residues: CASLRGPSTDYG. The entire CDR3 protein reads CASLRGPSTDYGYTF.

This clone was seen at least ten times. The read is 3 residues too short to cover the CDR3 end, so that end is filled in from the germline J gene. The chain joins TRBV18 to TRBJ1-5; possible D gene TRBD1, 5 bases. CDR3 size: 14 residues. The ends were cut back, 3 bases at V and 6 bases at J, with 12 bases in the middle. The germline gives CDR1 KGHSH, CDR2 LQKENI. The CDR3 DNA, read in part, is TGTGCCAGCTCACCCGTGGGGGGGAGTCAGCCC. It codes for CASSPVGGSQP. From start to end, the CDR3 is CASSPVGGSQPQHF.

This clone was observed a handful of times. The CDR3 is cut off 3 residues early in the read; its end comes from the germline J gene. This chain connects TRBV6-1 to TRBJ2-3; 10 nucleotides line up with TRBD2. The CDR3 covers 15 residues. The J segment lost 6 bases and the V segment lost 4 bases, leaving 7 bases of the junction unmatched. Germline-derived CDR1 and CDR2 are MNHNS and SASEGT. The CDR3 region is CASSGGSGGRDTQYF. The sequenced CDR3 bases are TGTGCCAGCAGTGGTGGTAGCGGGGGGCGGGATACG.

This clone was seen repeatedly, ten times or more. The observed sequence ends 3 residues before the CDR3 terminus, with the missing tail filled in from the germline J gene. The chain joins TRBV18 to TRBJ2-2, with 7 bases lining up with TRBD1. V gave up 1 base and J gave up 6 bases; unmatched junction bases: 2. Looked up from germline, CDR1 is KGHSH and CDR2 is LQKENI. CDR3 size: 14 residues. This CDR3 is CASSPLTGAGELFF. Incomplete CDR3 DNA: TGTGCCAGCTCACCACTAACAGGGGCCGGGGAG.

This clone has at least ten counts. The CDR3 region is CASKGQGKNQPQHF. CDR3 DNA (partial): TGTGCCAGTAAGGGACAGGGAAAAAATCAGCCC. V usage is TRBV19 and J usage is TRBJ1-5; 9 bases fit TRBD1. The read comes to an end 3 residues before the CDR3 does, leaving the germline J gene to fill in the end. The J segment lost 4 bases and the V segment lost 7 bases, leaving 5 bases of the junction unmatched. Germline lookup yields CDR1 LNHDA and CDR2 SQIVND (reference sequence). The CDR3 has 14 amino acids.

This clone has at least ten counts. The read ends 3 residues shy of where the CDR3 ends; the end is completed using the germline J gene. This sequence joins TRBV20-1 and TRBJ2-2, with D uncertain. Per germline, CDR1 DFQATT and CDR2 SNEGSKA (reference sequence). This CDR3 region has 12 residues. V gave up 3 bases and J gave up 4 bases, with 6 bases separating them. The DNA read from the CDR3 is TGCAGTGCTAGTTTGGCCACCGGGGAG. It codes for CSASLATGE. The entire CDR3 protein is CSASLATGELFF.